Following are 21 T cell receptor beta chains from one sample sequenced in a study of early T cells in non-severe SARS-CoV-2 infection. TCRdb re-called the 5' RACE reads through MiXCR, storing one row per CDR3 protein. The repertoire holds roughly 41,000 distinct CDR3 sequences, with 5% to 6.5% as singletons. Sequences were derived from whole blood, sampled at baseline. These receptor sequences come from an adult who was a healthcare worker with PCR-confirmed SARS-CoV-2 infection or an uninfected control (not recorded which).

This clonotype appeared many times. The rearrangement links TRBV28 to TRBJ2-7, with no clear D. Germline CDR1 reads MDHEN; CDR2 reads SYDVKM. Trimming pared 1 base from V and 3 bases from J, leaving 16 bases between. This CDR3 is 16 amino acids long. CDR3 in amino acids: CASSLYRPLLNYEQYF. CDR3 DNA: TGTGCCAGCAGTTTATACCGACCCCTTCTCAACTACGAGCAGTACTTC.

This clonotype was picked up many times. The chain recombines TRBV5-1 with TRBJ2-1, with D unclear. The length of the CDR3 is 13 residues. V lost 0 bases and J lost 5, with 6 bases in between. Germline lookup yields CDR1 SGHRS and CDR2 YFSETQ. The CDR3 region is CASSLGLHNEQFF. The CDR3 coding sequence is TGCGCCAGCAGCTTGGGGCTTCACAATGAGCAGTTCTTC.

V is TRBV10-1 and J is TRBJ2-7; tentatively, D is TRBD2 (6 bases). Trimming removed 5 bases at V and 0 bases at J, with 20 bases between. Germline lookup yields CDR1 WNHNN and CDR2 SYGVQD (reference sequence). The CDR3 consists of 17 residues. The CDR3 region has the DNA TGCGCCAGCAGTAACGGAGCGGGTCCCGAGAGCTCCTACGAGCAGTACTTC. Its protein is CASSNGAGPESSYEQYF.

Concerning this clonotype: Given a much more abundant clone one base away, this may be a read error. The chain recombines TRBV15 with TRBJ2-4; no clear D. Germline CDR1 reads LNHNV; CDR2 reads YYDKDF (reference sequence). The CDR3 is 12 amino acids. The CDR3 loop is CVISQDRNIQYF. The CDR3 DNA is TGTGTCATTTCGCAGGATCGAAACATTCAGTACTTC.

There are many counts of this clonotype. This chain uses TRBV28 with TRBJ1-2; the D is unclear. From germline, CDR1 is MDHEN and CDR2 SYDVKM. The CDR3 totals 16 residues. The ends were cut back, 2 bases at V and 1 base at J, with 14 bases in the middle. The CDR3 loop reads CASSLDLGELNYGYTF. In nucleotides, the CDR3 is TGTGCCAGCAGTTTAGATCTTGGGGAGCTTAACTATGGCTACACCTTC.

This clonotype has ten or more counts. This rearrangement joins TRBV19 to TRBJ2-1; TRBD2 might be the D (6 bases). The CDR3 sequence is 16 residues long. V was trimmed by 3 bases and J by 8 bases, leaving 20 bases between them. Germline values: CDR1 LNHDA, CDR2 SQIVND (reference sequence). As DNA, the CDR3 is TGTGCCAGTAGTATTCCCGGGACTCGACCTCGTGATGAGCAGTTCTTC. Its protein is CASSIPGTRPRDEQFF.

This clonotype has ten or more counts. The V and J genes are TRBV4-2 and TRBJ1-1, with D maybe TRBD1 (5 bases). Per germline, CDR1 LGHNA and CDR2 YNFKEQ. The CDR3 extends over 15 amino acids. The V gene lost 0 bases and the J gene lost 4 bases, with 12 bases spanning the gap. The CDR3 is CASSQEGGVGTEAFF. CDR3 bases: TGTGCCAGCAGCCAAGAAGGAGGGGTCGGCACTGAAGCTTTCTTT.

This clonotype was picked up many times. The chain carries TRBV30 and TRBJ2-5; D assignment may be TRBD1 or TRBD2 (6 bases each). This CDR3 has 16 amino acids. CDR1 and CDR2 from the germline V gene are GTSNPN and SVGIG (reference sequence). V dropped 2 bases and J dropped 2 bases, with 18 bases sitting between them. The CDR3 DNA follows: TGTGCCTGGAGTTTAGGTGGGGGGCTCGCTCAAGAGACCCAGTACTTC. Amino acid sequence: CAWSLGGGLAQETQYF.

The chain couples TRBV2 to TRBJ2-1, with TRBD2 identical over 7 bases. The germline V gene encodes CDR1 SNHLY and CDR2 FYNNEI. With V trimmed by 1 base and J by 9 bases, 9 bases remained unmatched. The CDR3 is made up of 15 amino acids. In DNA form, the CDR3 reads TGTGCCAGCAGTGAAGATTTTGCGGGAGCGGGTGAGCAGTTCTTC. Protein sequence: CASSEDFAGAGEQFF.

Only a few counts were recorded for this clonotype. This chain connects TRBV29-1 to TRBJ2-2, with D unclear. The V and J ends lost 4 bases and 7 bases respectively, with 10 bases between them. This CDR3 comprises 12 residues. The germline V gene encodes CDR1 SQVTM and CDR2 ANQGSEA. CDR3 residues: CSVAGVSGELFF. CDR3 DNA: TGCAGCGTTGCTGGGGTTAGCGGGGAGCTGTTTTTT.

This clonotype was counted many times. The chain uses TRBV28 and TRBJ2-1; possibly TRBD1 for D (5 bases). The CDR3 contains 14 residues. V was cut by 6 bases and J by 6 bases, with 15 bases left in between. CDR1 MDHEN and CDR2 SYDVKM come from the germline V gene. The DNA of the CDR3 is TGTGCCAGCAGGACAGAATCTGACTCCAATGAGCAGTTCTTC. Its translation is CASRTESDSNEQFF.

The chain joins TRBV11-2 to TRBJ2-3; D is unresolved. Trimming stripped 1 base from V and 7 bases from J, with 6 bases between. CDR3 length: 12 residues. Germline assignment: CDR1 SGHAT and CDR2 FQNNGV. CDR3 loop: CASSLVGNTQYF. In nucleotides, the CDR3 is TGTGCCAGCAGCTTAGTGGGGAATACGCAGTATTTT.

This sequence joins TRBV6-1 and TRBJ1-1; TRBD1 might be the D (5 bases). Trimming took 7 bases from V and 0 from J, leaving 12 bases between them. Germline V gene lookup returns CDR1 MNHNS and CDR2 SASEGT. The CDR3 loop spans 14 amino acids. CDR3 protein: CASISRDLNTEAFF. Here the CDR3 DNA reads TGTGCCAGCATTTCCCGGGACTTGAACACTGAAGCTTTCTTT.

The table lists this clonotype with many counts. The genes are TRBV6-6 and TRBJ1-1; D not resolved. Trimming took 5 bases from V and 4 from J, leaving 11 bases between them. Per the germline V gene, CDR1 is MNHNY and CDR2 is SVGAGI (reference sequence). The CDR3 is made up of 13 amino acids. The CDR3 DNA reads as TGTGCCAGCAGTCTCAGCGAATCCACTGAAGCTTTCTTT. It translates to CASSLSESTEAFF.

The table lists this clonotype with many counts. This chain links TRBV6-1 with TRBJ2-2, with unresolved D. Germline CDR1 is MNHNS and CDR2 is SASEGT. The CDR3 length is 13 residues. V lost 5 bases to trimming and J lost 0 bases, with 4 bases between them. CDR3 bases: TGTGCCAGCAGTATCCCGAACACCGGGGAGCTGTTTTTT. Encoded protein: CASSIPNTGELFF.

This clonotype has just a few counts. This sequence joins TRBV20-1 and TRBJ2-5; 8 bases fit TRBD2. The CDR3 has 14 residues. Unmatched junction bases numbered 8, after V lost 3 bases and J lost 5 bases. From germline, CDR1 is DFQATT and CDR2 SNEGSKA (reference sequence). The CDR3 loop reads CSASRLANGETQYF. The CDR3, as DNA: TGCAGTGCTAGTCGACTAGCGAACGGTGAGACCCAGTACTTC.

The J gene is TRBJ2-2, the V gene TRBV7-2; D is ambiguous. Germline V gives CDR1 SGHTA, CDR2 FQGNSA. This CDR3 region has 14 residues. V shed 1 base and J shed 8 bases, with 11 bases lying between them. The CDR3 sequence: CASSLELTIGELFF. The CDR3 DNA sequence: TGTGCCAGCAGCTTAGAACTAACGATAGGGGAGCTGTTTTTT.

This clonotype came up many times. V and J are TRBV28 and TRBJ1-1; maybe TRBD1 (5 bases). Germline CDR1 reads MDHEN; CDR2 reads SYDVKM. The CDR3 is made up of 15 amino acids. V lost 1 base to trimming and J lost 5 bases, with 14 bases between them. The CDR3: CASSLSYGGGTEAFF. As DNA, the CDR3 is TGTGCCAGCAGTTTATCCTACGGGGGAGGAACTGAAGCTTTCTTT.

This clonotype was counted only a few times. The gene calls are TRBV27 and TRBJ1-1; a possible D gene is TRBD1 (6 bases). This CDR3 has 15 amino acids. Trimming shortened V by 7 bases and J by 5 bases, and 20 bases separated the two germline ends. Germline V gene lookup returns CDR1 MNHEY and CDR2 SMNVEV (reference sequence). Here the CDR3 DNA reads TGTGCCAGCACCCCCGGGGGCGCGCCATTAACTGAAGCTTTCTTT. This translates into CASTPGGAPLTEAFF.

CDR3 sequence: CASSQSYSSSYEQYF. CDR3 DNA sequence: TGTGCCAGCAGCCAAAGCTATTCTTCTTCCTACGAGCAGTACTTC. The genes are TRBV3-1 and TRBJ2-7; no clear D. CDR3 length: 15 amino acids. V shed 2 bases and J shed 1 base, with 12 bases lying between them. Germline CDR1 reads LGHDT; CDR2 reads YNNKEL (reference sequence).

The V call is TRBV4-1, the J call TRBJ2-1; D is perhaps TRBD1 (5 bases). CDR3 size: 14 residues. V was pared by 1 base and J by 9 bases, with 13 bases between. The germline V gene encodes CDR1 MGHRA and CDR2 YSYEKL. CDR3 in DNA: TGCGCCAGCAGCCAAGTAACAAGGGGCGGTGAGCAGTTCTTC. This sequence encodes CASSQVTRGGEQFF.